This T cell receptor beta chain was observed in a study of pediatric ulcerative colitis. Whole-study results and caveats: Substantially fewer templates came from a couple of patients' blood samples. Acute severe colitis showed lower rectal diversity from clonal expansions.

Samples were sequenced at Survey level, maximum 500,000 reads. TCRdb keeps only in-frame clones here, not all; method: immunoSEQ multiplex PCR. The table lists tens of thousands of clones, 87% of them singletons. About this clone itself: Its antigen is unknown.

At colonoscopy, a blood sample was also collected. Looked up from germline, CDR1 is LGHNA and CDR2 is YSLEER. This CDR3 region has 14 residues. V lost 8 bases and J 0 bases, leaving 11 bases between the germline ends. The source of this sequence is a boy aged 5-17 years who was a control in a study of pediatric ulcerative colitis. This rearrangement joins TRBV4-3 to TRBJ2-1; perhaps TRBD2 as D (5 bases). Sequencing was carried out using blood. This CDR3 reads CASGRGSSYNEQFF. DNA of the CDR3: TGCGCCAGCGGACGGGGAAGCTCCTACAATGAGCAGTTCTTC.